Listed below are T cell receptor beta chains from one sample, sequenced in a study of T cell responses to AZD1222 COVID-19 vaccine. Produced via immunoSEQ multiplex PCR; TCRdb's table is partial and in-frame only. Of tens of thousands of clones listed, roughly 89% are singletons. The specimen comprised peripheral blood, sampled 28 days after the second AZD1222 dose. The origin of the receptors is an adult who received the AZD1222 COVID-19 vaccine. Each CDR3 is given with its conserved first and last residue. D genes are given only for firm matches. A row's size may be missing; if present it is once, few, many or a size class.

V gene	J gene	clone size	D gene	CDR3 protein	CDR3 DNA
TRBV12-3/TRBV12-4	TRBJ1-1	NA	NA	CASSLWREAFF	TGTGCCAGCAGTTTATGGCGTGAAGCTTTCTTT
TRBV12-3/TRBV12-4	TRBJ2-7	NA	TRBD1	CASIRTGEGEQYF	TGTGCCAGCATCAGGACAGGGGAAGGCGAGCAGTACTTC
TRBV5-1	TRBJ2-5	NA	NA	CASSYVGTETQYF	TGCGCCAGCAGCTACGTGGGTACCGAGACCCAGTACTTC
TRBV10-1	TRBJ1-1	NA	NA	CASSDRVGTEAFF	TGCGCCAGCAGTGACAGGGTTGGCACTGAAGCTTTCTTT
TRBV6-5	TRBJ1-4	NA	NA	CASREDRSHLEKLFF	TGTGCCAGCAGAGAGGACCGCTCCCACCTTGAAAAACTGTTTTTT
TRBV6-1	TRBJ1-2	NA	NA	CASSYELNYGYTF	TGTGCCAGCAGTTATGAGCTTAACTATGGCTACACCTTC
TRBV3-1/TRBV3-2	TRBJ2-7	NA	NA	CASSQGRGEQYF	TGTGCCAGCAGCCAAGGACGGGGCGAGCAGTACTTC
TRBV7-9	TRBJ2-1	NA	TRBD1	CASSPDRVGNEQFF	TGTGCCAGCAGCCCCGACAGGGTGGGCAATGAGCAGTTCTTC
TRBV19	TRBJ1-2	NA	TRBD1	CASSGTGVNGYTF	TGTGCCAGTAGTGGGACAGGGGTGAATGGCTACACCTTC
TRBV6-5	TRBJ2-7	NA	TRBD1	CASRRTGTGIEEQYF	TGTGCCAGCAGAAGAACCGGGACAGGGATCGAGGAGCAGTACTTC
TRBV15	TRBJ2-7	medium-sized	NA	CATGDTNYEQYF	TGTGCCACCGGGGATACGAACTACGAGCAGTACTTC
TRBV7-2	TRBJ2-5	once	NA	CASSPPGGQETQYF	TGTGCCAGCAGCCCCCCAGGCGGCCAAGAGACCCAGTACTTC
TRBV18	TRBJ1-1	NA	NA	CASSQGQNTEAFF	TGTGCCAGCTCACAGGGACAGAACACTGAAGCTTTCTTT
TRBV5-1	TRBJ2-7	NA	TRBD2	CASSTKLAGALLDF	TGCGCCAGCAGCACCAAGCTAGCGGGGGCCCTCCTCGACTTC
TRBV6-5	TRBJ1-1	NA	NA	CASSYFGSPNTEAFF	TGTGCCAGCAGTTACTTTGGCAGTCCGAACACTGAAGCTTTCTTT
TRBV9	TRBJ1-1	few	TRBD1	CASSVAPGQVKGMNTEAFF	TGTGCCAGCAGCGTAGCCCCGGGACAGGTAAAGGGGATGAACACTGAAGCTTTCTTT
TRBV10-2	TRBJ2-2	NA	TRBD1	CASSDSRTGGTGELFF	TGCGCCAGCAGTGACTCCCGGACAGGGGGCACCGGGGAGCTGTTTTTT
TRBV10-3	TRBJ1-5	few	NA	CAISADRNSNQPQHF	TGTGCCATCAGTGCCGACCGAAATAGCAATCAGCCCCAGCATTTT
TRBV6-5	TRBJ2-7	NA	TRBD2	CASSPRTHAGGEQYF	TGTGCCAGCAGTCCCCGGACACACGCGGGAGGCGAGCAGTACTTC
TRBV21-1	TRBJ2-7	NA	NA	CATTKGGAGERSAYEQYF	TGTGCCACCACTAAAGGGGGAGCGGGGGAACGGAGTGCCTACGAGCAGTACTTC
TRBV5-1	TRBJ1-4	NA	TRBD1	CASSLGQGGFEKLFF	TGCGCCAGCAGCTTGGGACAGGGAGGTTTTGAAAAACTGTTTTTT
TRBV30	TRBJ1-5	NA	TRBD1	CAWSGQGSQPQHF	TGTGCCTGGAGTGGACAGGGGAGCCAGCCCCAGCATTTT
TRBV3-1/TRBV3-2	TRBJ2-7	NA	NA	CASSQVSYEQYF	TGTGCCAGCAGCCAAGTTTCCTACGAGCAGTACTTC
TRBV7-7	TRBJ2-5	NA	TRBD2	CASSLGGTSSETQYF	TGTGCCAGCAGCCTGGGGGGGACTAGCTCCGAGACCCAGTACTTC
TRBV29-1	TRBJ2-7	few	NA	CSITGWGSYEQYF	TGCAGCATCACAGGGTGGGGGTCCTACGAGCAGTACTTC
TRBV11-1	TRBJ1-1	NA	TRBD1	CASSRQGGTEAFF	TGTGCCAGCAGCAGACAGGGGGGAACTGAAGCTTTCTTT
TRBV6-5	TRBJ1-4	NA	NA	CASRVAINEKLFF	TGTGCCAGCAGAGTAGCGATTAATGAAAAACTGTTTTTT
TRBV5-1	TRBJ1-1	NA	NA	CASSLKGTNTEAFF	TGCGCCAGCAGCTTGAAAGGGACGAACACTGAAGCTTTCTTT
TRBV5-1	TRBJ1-3	NA	NA	CASSLVPGLSGNTIYF	TGCGCCAGCAGCTTGGTTCCAGGACTCTCTGGAAACACCATATATTTT
TRBV10-1	TRBJ2-3	NA	TRBD2	CASSEETSGNTDTQYF	TGCGCCAGCAGTGAGGAGACTAGCGGCAACACAGATACGCAGTATTTT
TRBV6-5	TRBJ1-1	once	NA	CASGPQGRMNTEAFF	TGTGCCAGCGGCCCGCAGGGGAGAATGAACACTGAAGCTTTCTTT
TRBV7-9	TRBJ2-7	NA	TRBD1	CASSGGQGSSYEQYF	TGTGCCAGCAGCGGCGGACAGGGCAGCTCCTACGAGCAGTACTTC
TRBV9	TRBJ1-1	NA	NA	CASSVDYSNTEAFF	TGTGCCAGCAGCGTAGATTATTCGAACACTGAAGCTTTCTTT
TRBV3-1/TRBV3-2	TRBJ1-2	NA	NA	CASSQDLGLYGYTF	TGTGCCAGCAGCCAAGATTTAGGGCTCTATGGCTACACCTTC
TRBV5-1	TRBJ2-1	NA	NA	CASSSGQAPSSYNEQFF	TGCGCCAGCAGCTCTGGGCAGGCCCCGAGCTCCTACAATGAGCAGTTCTTC
TRBV4-1	TRBJ1-5	once	TRBD1	CASSQSTGSGQPQHF	TGCGCCAGCAGCCAATCGACAGGGTCGGGGCAGCCCCAGCATTTT
TRBV5-1	TRBJ2-7	NA	NA	CASSPGSSYEQYF	TGCGCCAGCAGCCCCGGCAGCTCCTACGAGCAGTACTTC